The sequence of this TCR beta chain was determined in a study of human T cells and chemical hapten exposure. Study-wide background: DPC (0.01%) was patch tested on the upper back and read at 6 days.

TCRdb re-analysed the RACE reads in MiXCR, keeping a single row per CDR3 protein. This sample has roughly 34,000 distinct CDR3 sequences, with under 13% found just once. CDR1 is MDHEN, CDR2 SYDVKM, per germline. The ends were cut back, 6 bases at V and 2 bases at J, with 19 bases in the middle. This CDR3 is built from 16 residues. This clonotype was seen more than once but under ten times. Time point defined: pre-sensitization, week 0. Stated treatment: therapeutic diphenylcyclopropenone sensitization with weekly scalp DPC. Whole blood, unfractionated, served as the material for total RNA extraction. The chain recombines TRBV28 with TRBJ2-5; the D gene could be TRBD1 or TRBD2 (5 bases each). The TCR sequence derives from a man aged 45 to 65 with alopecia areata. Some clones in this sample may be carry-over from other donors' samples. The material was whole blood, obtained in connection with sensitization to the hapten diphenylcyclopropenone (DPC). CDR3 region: CASRSLSGTGQETQYF. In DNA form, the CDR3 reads TGTGCCAGCAGATCCTTATCCGGGACGGGTCAAGAGACCCAGTACTTC.